The 15 T cell receptor beta chains below come from one sample, sequenced in a study of blood T cell repertoires in COVID-19. Profiling relied on immunoSEQ multiplex PCR, and the TCRdb table lists in-frame clones only, not all of them. The repertoire holds around 100,000 clones, with around 90% as singletons. Sequencing used peripheral blood. These receptors all come from a woman in her fifties or sixties with acute or convalescent COVID-19.

The chain recombines TRBV6-1 with TRBJ2-7; D might be TRBD1 (6 bases). V was trimmed by 1 base and J by 2 bases, leaving 9 bases between them. This CDR3 has 14 amino acids. Germline CDR1 is MNHNS and CDR2 is SASEGT. Here the CDR3 reads CASSEVQGPYEQYF. CDR3 in DNA: TGTGCCAGCAGTGAAGTACAGGGCCCCTACGAGCAGTACTTC.

This chain connects TRBV6-1 to TRBJ1-5; 8 bases align to TRBD1. Trimming removed 2 bases from V and 6 bases from J; junction bases left unmatched: 9. Germline V CDR1 and CDR2: MNHNS, SASEGT. This CDR3 spans 16 amino acids. For the CDR3, the DNA is TGTGCCAGCAGTGAATCGGCAGGGGGCTTCATTCAGCCCCAGCATTTT. It yields the protein CASSESAGGFIQPQHF.

The V and J genes are TRBV29-1 and TRBJ1-1; 7 bases agree with TRBD1. The CDR3 spans 12 residues. Germline loops: CDR1 SQVTM, CDR2 ANQGSEA. V gave up 7 bases and J gave up 1 base; unmatched junction bases: 3. The CDR3 coding sequence is TGCAGCGCTGGGACAGCGAACACTGAAGCTTTCTTT. Its protein product is CSAGTANTEAFF.

This chain uses TRBV6-5 with TRBJ1-2; D possibly corresponds to TRBD1 (5 bases). There are 14 residues in the CDR3. CDR1 and CDR2 from the germline V gene are MNHEY and SVGAGI. Trimming stripped 5 bases from V and 7 bases from J, with 17 bases between. The CDR3 loop is CASSPGPGGGGYTF. CDR3 nucleotide sequence: TGTGCCAGCAGTCCCGGGCCCGGCGGGGGTGGCTACACCTTC.

The V and J genes are TRBV10-3 and TRBJ1-4; D gene ambiguous. The germline V gene has CDR1 ENHRY and CDR2 SYGVKD. Trimming left V 0 bases short and J 5 bases short, with 7 bases between. This CDR3 comprises 14 residues. CDR3 DNA: TGTGCCATCAGTGAGTCGCAGCGAAATGAAAAACTGTTTTTT. Amino acid sequence: CAISESQRNEKLFF.

The table lists this clone with a few counts. This rearrangement joins TRBV4-3 to TRBJ1-1; 10 positions match TRBD1. Germline-derived CDR1 and CDR2 are LGHNA and YSLEER. The CDR3 is made up of 16 amino acids. V shed 1 base and J 4 bases; nucleotides not matched to a gene: 6. The CDR3 DNA reads as TGCGCCAGCAGCCAAGCCGGGACAGGGGTTGGCACTGAAGCTTTCTTT. Residues: CASSQAGTGVGTEAFF.

This chain connects TRBV7-9 to TRBJ1-2, with unresolved D. This CDR3 has 16 residues. Looked up from germline, CDR1 is SEHNR and CDR2 is FQNEAQ (reference sequence). Trimming stripped 2 bases from V and 4 bases from J, with 17 bases between. The CDR3 bases are TGTGCCAGCAGCTTAAATGGATCGAGGAGTCTCTATGGCTACACCTTC. Residues: CASSLNGSRSLYGYTF.

The chain links TRBV12-3 or TRBV12-4 to TRBJ1-1, with a tentative D call TRBD1 (5 bases). Trimming removed 5 bases from V and 1 base from J, with 8 bases in between. The length of the CDR3 is 13 residues. CDR3 sequence: CASSTTGNTEAFF. CDR3 DNA: TGTGCCAGCAGTACCACAGGGAACACTGAAGCTTTCTTT.

This clone was counted between two and nine times. The chain carries TRBV7-9 and TRBJ1-4; 7 nucleotides align to TRBD1. V lost 1 base, J lost 6 bases, and 2 bases stayed unmatched. The CDR3 is 14 residues long. Germline V gene data show CDR1 as SEHNR and CDR2 as FQNEAQ (reference sequence). CDR3 nucleotides: TGTGCCAGCAGCTTAGGGCAGGGGGATGAAAAACTGTTTTTT. It codes for CASSLGQGDEKLFF.

This clone was found once. The chain joins TRBV19 to TRBJ1-1; D might be TRBD1 (6 bases). The CDR3 has 14 residues. The V and J ends lost 3 bases and 2 bases respectively, with 10 bases between them. Germline loops: CDR1 LNHDA, CDR2 SQIVND (reference sequence). The CDR3 DNA is TGTGCCAGTAGTATCAGAGGGGGAAACACTGAAGCTTTCTTT. Its protein product is CASSIRGGNTEAFF.

This chain joins TRBV7-2 and TRBJ1-5; 8 bases match TRBD1. The CDR3 covers 14 residues. Trimming at V came to 5 bases and at J to 3 bases, leaving 3 bases not matched to a gene. The germline gives CDR1 SGHTA, CDR2 FQGNSA. The CDR3 region is CASSRTGSNQPQHF. CDR3 DNA sequence: TGTGCCAGCAGCAGGACAGGGTCCAATCAGCCCCAGCATTTT.

The J gene is TRBJ2-3, the V gene TRBV27, with 8 positions matching TRBD2. The CDR3 is made up of 16 amino acids. The trim removed 6 bases at V and 2 bases at J, leaving 10 bases unmatched. Germline V gene lookup returns CDR1 MNHEY and CDR2 SMNVEV (reference sequence). In DNA, the CDR3 is TGTGCCAGCAGCCTTCGGGCGGGGGGCGACACAGATACGCAGTATTTT. Its protein is CASSLRAGGDTDTQYF.

The chain couples TRBV30 to TRBJ1-5; 8 nucleotides line up with TRBD1. The ends lost 1 base at V and 6 bases at J; junction bases unmatched: 2. In germline, CDR1 is GTSNPN, CDR2 SVGIG (reference sequence). The CDR3 sequence is 13 residues long. The CDR3 DNA reads TGTGCCTGGAGTGGGACAGGGATTCAGCCCCAGCATTTT. Translated, it gives CAWSGTGIQPQHF.

This clone was observed a handful of times. V is TRBV18 and J is TRBJ2-1; D remains unclear. The CDR3 covers 14 residues. Germline V gives CDR1 KGHSH, CDR2 LQKENI. V was trimmed by 0 bases and J by 10 bases, leaving 13 bases between them. CDR3 amino acids: CASSPPPGRIEQFF. CDR3 coding DNA: TGTGCCAGCTCACCACCGCCAGGCCGAATCGAGCAGTTCTTC. Supplemented by reference TRBV18 and TRBJ2-1, the full variable domain reads NAGVMQNPRHLVRRRGQEARLRCSPMKGHSHVYWYRQLPEEGLKFMVYLQKENIIDESGMPKERFSAEFPKEGPSILRIQQVVRGDSAAYFCASSPPPGRIEQFFGPGTRLTVL.

The J gene is TRBJ2-7, the V gene TRBV4-3; weak D call: TRBD2 (6 bases). V lost 2 bases and J lost 2, with 13 bases in between. The CDR3 has 15 residues. CDR1 and CDR2 from the germline V gene are LGHNA and YSLEER. The CDR3 loop is CASSQSLAGPYEQYF. The CDR3 nucleotides read TGCGCCAGCAGCCAATCCCTGGCGGGGCCCTACGAGCAGTACTTC.